Shown below are 10 T cell receptor beta chains from a single sample sequenced in a study of blood T cell repertoires in COVID-19. Sequencing used immunoSEQ multiplex PCR; TCRdb keeps in-frame clones, though not all of them. The sample has about 27,000 clones, around 83% seen once. Sample: peripheral blood. All receptors come from a man in his 70s with active COVID-19.

In DNA form, the CDR3 reads TGTGCCAGCTCCACAGGGGGGGGCAATCAGCCCCAGCATTTT. Protein product: CASSTGGGNQPQHF. The chain employs TRBV27 and TRBJ1-5; 8 bases map to TRBD1. This CDR3 contains 14 residues. Germline CDR1 and CDR2: MNHEY and SMNVEV (reference sequence). The J segment lost 2 bases and the V segment lost 8 bases, leaving 5 bases of the junction unmatched.

V usage is TRBV11-2 and J usage is TRBJ1-1; 11 nucleotides align to TRBD1. This CDR3 is 16 amino acids long. The germline gives CDR1 SGHAT, CDR2 FQNNGV. J lost 5 bases, V lost 5 bases, and 10 bases had no gene match. The CDR3 DNA follows: TGTGCCAGCAGCCCTGGGGGACAGGGGGGAAGGACTGAAGCTTTCTTT. Translating gives CASSPGGQGGRTEAFF.

This clone was counted once. The chain is built from TRBV7-9 and TRBJ2-1; 9 positions match TRBD1. Trimming cost V 2 bases and J 6 bases; bases outside gene matches: 8. The CDR3 covers 16 residues. Germline CDR1 and CDR2: SEHNR and FQNEAQ (reference sequence). In DNA, the CDR3 is TGTGCCAGCAGCTTATCAGGACAGGGGAACCCCAATGAGCAGTTCTTC. Translation gives CASSLSGQGNPNEQFF. The complete variable domain, with remaining parts taken from reference TRBV7-9 and TRBJ2-1, reads DTGVSQNPRHKITKRGQNVTFRCDPISEHNRLYWYRQTLGQGPEFLTYFQNEAQLEKSRLLSDRFSAERPKGSFSTLEIQRTEQGDSAMYLCASSLSGQGNPNEQFFGPGTRLTVL.

The chain recombines TRBV7-2 with TRBJ2-7, with 9 bases lining up with TRBD2. Germline CDR1 SGHTA, CDR2 FQGNSA. V was pared by 4 bases and J by 5 bases, with 18 bases of the junction left unmatched. This CDR3 comprises 18 residues. Written as DNA, the CDR3 is TGTGCCAGCAGCTCGGGGTGGGTAGCGGGAGCAATTTCCCACGAGCAGTACTTC. As protein: CASSSGWVAGAISHEQYF.

The chain combines TRBV7-9 with TRBJ1-5, with 8 bases lining up with TRBD1. Unmatched junction bases numbered 4, after V lost 6 bases and J lost 6 bases. This CDR3 has 13 residues. The germline gives CDR1 SEHNR, CDR2 FQNEAQ (reference sequence). CDR3 coding DNA: TGTGCCAGCAGTCAGGGGGCAGCTCAGCCCCAGCATTTT. Amino acid sequence: CASSQGAAQPQHF.

This chain connects TRBV6-1 to TRBJ1-6, with 7 bases identical to TRBD1. There are 18 residues in the CDR3. Per the germline V gene, CDR1 is MNHNS and CDR2 is SASEGT. With V trimmed by 4 bases and J by 0 bases, 9 bases remained unmatched. The CDR3 coding sequence is TGTGCCAGCAGTGGGACAGGTGGTTTCAGCTCCTATAATTCACCCCTCCACTTT. Its protein product is CASSGTGGFSSYNSPLHF.

The V call is TRBV18, the J call TRBJ1-4; the D is unclear. The CDR3 consists of 15 residues. Germline loops: CDR1 KGHSH, CDR2 LQKENI. Trimming removed 1 base from V and 2 bases from J, with 8 bases in between. DNA of the CDR3: TGTGCCAGCTCACCACGGGGAGCGACTAATGAAAAACTGTTTTTT. Encoded protein: CASSPRGATNEKLFF.

This chain uses TRBV5-6 with TRBJ1-3; D is ambiguous. CDR3 size: 16 residues. CDR1 is SGHDT and CDR2 is YYEEEE in the germline V gene. Between the trimmed V and J ends, which lost 1 base and 0 bases, there was a span of 11 bases. The CDR3 spells CASSLPQALSGNTIYF. The CDR3 coding sequence is TGTGCCAGCAGCTTGCCTCAGGCCCTCTCTGGAAACACCATATATTTT.

This chain joins TRBV4-1 and TRBJ1-3, with a possible D match to TRBD1 (5 bases). The CDR3 is 18 residues long. Germline values: CDR1 MGHRA, CDR2 YSYEKL. V was cut by 2 bases and J by 2 bases, with 19 bases left in between. CDR3 in DNA: TGCGCCAGCAGCCAATTATTTTTAGGGGAGGGAACTGGAAACACCATATATTTT. Its protein is CASSQLFLGEGTGNTIYF.

The DNA of the CDR3 is TGTGCCAGCAGCCGGGTTAGAACAGGGGACACCGGGGAGCTGTTTTTT. This encodes CASSRVRTGDTGELFF. This chain uses TRBV4-2 with TRBJ2-2; 7 positions match TRBD1. CDR3 length: 16 residues. Germline loops: CDR1 LGHNA, CDR2 YNFKEQ. Losses at the gene ends were 4 bases for V and 3 bases for J; bases not matched to a gene: 8.